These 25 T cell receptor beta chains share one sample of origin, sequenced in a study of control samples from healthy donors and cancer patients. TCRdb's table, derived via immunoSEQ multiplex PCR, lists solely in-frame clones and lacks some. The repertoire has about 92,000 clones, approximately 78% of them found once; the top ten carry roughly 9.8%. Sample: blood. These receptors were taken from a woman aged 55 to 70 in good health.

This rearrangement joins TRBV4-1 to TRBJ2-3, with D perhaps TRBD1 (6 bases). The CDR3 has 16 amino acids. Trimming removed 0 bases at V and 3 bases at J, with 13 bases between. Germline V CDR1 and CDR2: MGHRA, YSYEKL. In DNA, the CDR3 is TGCGCCAGCAGCCAAGATCCGGCCAGGGGAACAGATACGCAGTATTTT. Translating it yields CASSQDPARGTDTQYF.

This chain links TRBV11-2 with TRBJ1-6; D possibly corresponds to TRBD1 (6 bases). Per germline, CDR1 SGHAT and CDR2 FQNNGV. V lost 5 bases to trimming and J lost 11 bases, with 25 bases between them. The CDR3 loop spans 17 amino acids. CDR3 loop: CASSQRGEVVSIAPLHF. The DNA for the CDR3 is TGTGCCAGCAGCCAGAGGGGGGAGGTGGTTTCTATAGCACCCCTCCACTTT.

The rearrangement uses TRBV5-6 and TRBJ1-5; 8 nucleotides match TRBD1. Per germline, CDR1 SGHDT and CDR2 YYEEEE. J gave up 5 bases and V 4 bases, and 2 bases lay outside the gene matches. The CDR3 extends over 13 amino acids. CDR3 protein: CASSQDRDQPQHF. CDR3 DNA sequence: TGTGCCAGCAGCCAGGACAGGGATCAGCCCCAGCATTTT.

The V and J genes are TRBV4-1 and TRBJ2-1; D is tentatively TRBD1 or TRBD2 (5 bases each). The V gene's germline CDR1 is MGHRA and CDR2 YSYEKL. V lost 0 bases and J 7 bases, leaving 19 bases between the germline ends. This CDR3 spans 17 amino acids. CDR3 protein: CASSQDEARGGSNEQFF. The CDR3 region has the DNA TGCGCCAGCAGCCAAGATGAAGCGAGGGGTGGGAGTAATGAGCAGTTCTTC.

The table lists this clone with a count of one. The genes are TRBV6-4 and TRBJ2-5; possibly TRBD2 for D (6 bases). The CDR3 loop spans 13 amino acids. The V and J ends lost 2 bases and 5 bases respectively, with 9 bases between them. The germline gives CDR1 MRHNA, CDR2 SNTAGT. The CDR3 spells CASSDHRGETQYF. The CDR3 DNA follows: TGTGCCAGCAGTGACCACCGGGGGGAGACCCAGTACTTC.

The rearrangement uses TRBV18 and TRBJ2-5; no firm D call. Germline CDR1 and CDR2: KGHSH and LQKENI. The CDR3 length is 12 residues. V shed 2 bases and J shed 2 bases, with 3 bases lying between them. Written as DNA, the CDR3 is TGTGCCAGCTCACCAGGTCAAGAGACCCAGTACTTC. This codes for CASSPGQETQYF.

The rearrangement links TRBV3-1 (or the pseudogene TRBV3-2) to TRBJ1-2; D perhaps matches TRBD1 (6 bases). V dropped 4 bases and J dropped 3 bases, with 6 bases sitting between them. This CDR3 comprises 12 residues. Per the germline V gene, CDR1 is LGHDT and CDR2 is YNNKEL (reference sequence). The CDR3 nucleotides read TGTGCCAGCAGCCGGACAGACTATGGCTACACCTTC. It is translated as CASSRTDYGYTF.

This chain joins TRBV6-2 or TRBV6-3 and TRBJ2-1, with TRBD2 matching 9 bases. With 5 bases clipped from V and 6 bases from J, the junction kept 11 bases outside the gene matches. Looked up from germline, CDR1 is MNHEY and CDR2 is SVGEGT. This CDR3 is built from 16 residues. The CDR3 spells CASSPLSGGPSNEQFF. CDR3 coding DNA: TGTGCCAGCAGTCCCCTCAGCGGGGGGCCCTCCAATGAGCAGTTCTTC.

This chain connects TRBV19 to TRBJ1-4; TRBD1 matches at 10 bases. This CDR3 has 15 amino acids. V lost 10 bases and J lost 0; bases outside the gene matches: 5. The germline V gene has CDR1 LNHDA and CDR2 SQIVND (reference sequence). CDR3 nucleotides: TGTGCCACCCGGGACAGGGGAACAACTAATGAAAAACTGTTTTTT. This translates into CATRDRGTTNEKLFF.

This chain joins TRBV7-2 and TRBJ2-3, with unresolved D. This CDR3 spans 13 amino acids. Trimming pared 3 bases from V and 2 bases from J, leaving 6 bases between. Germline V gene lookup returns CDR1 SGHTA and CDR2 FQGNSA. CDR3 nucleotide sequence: TGTGCCAGCAGCTTCGGAATCACAGATACGCAGTATTTT. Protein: CASSFGITDTQYF.

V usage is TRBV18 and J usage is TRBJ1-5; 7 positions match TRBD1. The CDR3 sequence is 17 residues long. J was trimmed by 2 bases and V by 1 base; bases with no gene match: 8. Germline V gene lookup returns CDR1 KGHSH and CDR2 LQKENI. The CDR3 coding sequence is TGTGCCAGCTCACCACGTGAGGGGGCGATAGGCAATCAGCCCCAGCATTTT. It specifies CASSPREGAIGNQPQHF.

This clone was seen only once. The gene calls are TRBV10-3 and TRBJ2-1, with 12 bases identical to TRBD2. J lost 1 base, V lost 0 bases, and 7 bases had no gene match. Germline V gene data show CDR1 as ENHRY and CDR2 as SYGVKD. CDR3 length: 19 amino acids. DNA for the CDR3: TGTGCCATCAGTGAGTCGACCCTGGGACTAGCGGGTTCCTACAATGAGCAGTTCTTC. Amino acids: CAISESTLGLAGSYNEQFF.

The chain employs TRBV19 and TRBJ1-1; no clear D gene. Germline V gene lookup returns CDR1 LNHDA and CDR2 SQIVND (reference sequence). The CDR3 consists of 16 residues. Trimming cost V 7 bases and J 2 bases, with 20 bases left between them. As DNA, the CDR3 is TGTGCCAGTAACCCGACGGAGTTTGCCATTAACACTGAAGCTTTCTTT. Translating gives CASNPTEFAINTEAFF.

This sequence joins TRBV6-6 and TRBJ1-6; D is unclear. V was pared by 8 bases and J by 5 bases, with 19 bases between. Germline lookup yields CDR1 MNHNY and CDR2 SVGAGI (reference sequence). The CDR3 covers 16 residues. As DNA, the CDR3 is TGTGCCAGCGAGACCAGTCGGGGAGCGAATAATTCACCCCTCCACTTT. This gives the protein CASETSRGANNSPLHF.

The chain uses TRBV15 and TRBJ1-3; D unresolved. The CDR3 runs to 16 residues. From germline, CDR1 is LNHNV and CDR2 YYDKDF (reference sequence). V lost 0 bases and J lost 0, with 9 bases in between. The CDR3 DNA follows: TGTGCCACCAGCAGAGATATAGGTAGCTCTGGAAACACCATATATTTT. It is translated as CATSRDIGSSGNTIYF.

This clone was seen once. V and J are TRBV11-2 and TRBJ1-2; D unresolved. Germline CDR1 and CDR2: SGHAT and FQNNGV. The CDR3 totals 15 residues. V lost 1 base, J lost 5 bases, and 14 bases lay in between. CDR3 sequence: CASSLGNSAVYGYTF. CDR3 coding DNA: TGTGCCAGCAGCTTAGGAAATTCAGCGGTTTATGGCTACACCTTC.

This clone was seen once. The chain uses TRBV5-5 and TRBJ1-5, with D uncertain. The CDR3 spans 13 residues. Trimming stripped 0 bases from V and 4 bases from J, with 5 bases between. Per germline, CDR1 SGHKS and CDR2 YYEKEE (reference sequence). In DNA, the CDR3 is TGTGCCAGCAGCTTGGACACTAATCAGCCCCAGCATTTT. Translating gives CASSLDTNQPQHF.

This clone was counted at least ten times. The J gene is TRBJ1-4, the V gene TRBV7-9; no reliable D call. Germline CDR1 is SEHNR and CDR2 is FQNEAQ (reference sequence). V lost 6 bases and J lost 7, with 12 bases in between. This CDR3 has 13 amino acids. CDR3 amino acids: CASSHRTGEKLFF. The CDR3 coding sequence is TGTGCCAGCAGTCATAGGACGGGTGAAAAACTGTTTTTT.

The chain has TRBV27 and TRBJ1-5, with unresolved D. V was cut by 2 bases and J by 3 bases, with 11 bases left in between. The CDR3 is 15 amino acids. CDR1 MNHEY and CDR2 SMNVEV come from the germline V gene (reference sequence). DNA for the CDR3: TGTGCCAGCAGTTTACTCGGGATAAACAATCAGCCCCAGCATTTT. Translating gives CASSLLGINNQPQHF.

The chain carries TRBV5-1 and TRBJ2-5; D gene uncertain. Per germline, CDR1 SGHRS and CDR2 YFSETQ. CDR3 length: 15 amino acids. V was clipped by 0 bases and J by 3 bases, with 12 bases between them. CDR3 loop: CASSLARAGEETQYF. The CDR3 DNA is TGCGCCAGCAGCTTGGCACGGGCCGGCGAAGAGACCCAGTACTTC.

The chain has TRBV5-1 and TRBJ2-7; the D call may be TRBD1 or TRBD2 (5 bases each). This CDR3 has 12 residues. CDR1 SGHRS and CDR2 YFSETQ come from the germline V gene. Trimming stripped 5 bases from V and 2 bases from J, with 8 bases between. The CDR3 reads CASSLGAYEQYF. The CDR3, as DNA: TGCGCCAGCAGTCTGGGGGCCTACGAGCAGTACTTC.

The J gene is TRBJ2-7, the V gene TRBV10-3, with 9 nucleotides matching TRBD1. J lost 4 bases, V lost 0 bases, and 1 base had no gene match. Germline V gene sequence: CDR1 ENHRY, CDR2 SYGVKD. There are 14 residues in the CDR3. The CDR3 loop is CAISESTGGYEQYF. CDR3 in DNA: TGTGCCATCAGTGAGTCGACAGGGGGGTACGAGCAGTACTTC.

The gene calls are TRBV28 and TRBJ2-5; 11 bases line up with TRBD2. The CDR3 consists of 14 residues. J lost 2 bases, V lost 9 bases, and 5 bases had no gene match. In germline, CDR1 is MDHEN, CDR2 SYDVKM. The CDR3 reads CASSSGGIQETQYF. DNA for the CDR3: TGTGCCAGTTCTAGCGGGGGGATACAAGAGACCCAGTACTTC.

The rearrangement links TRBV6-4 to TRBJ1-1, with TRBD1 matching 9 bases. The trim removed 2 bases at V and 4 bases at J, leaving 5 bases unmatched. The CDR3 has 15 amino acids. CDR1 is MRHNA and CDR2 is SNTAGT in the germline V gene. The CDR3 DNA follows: TGTGCCAGCAGTGACCCTGGGACAGGGCTCACTGAAGCTTTCTTT. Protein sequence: CASSDPGTGLTEAFF.

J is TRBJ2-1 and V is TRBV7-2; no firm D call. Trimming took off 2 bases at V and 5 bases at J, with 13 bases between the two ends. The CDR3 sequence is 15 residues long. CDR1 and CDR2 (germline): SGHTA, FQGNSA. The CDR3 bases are TGTGCCAGCAGCTTACCCCAGTTGACCAACAATGAGCAGTTCTTC. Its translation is CASSLPQLTNNEQFF.